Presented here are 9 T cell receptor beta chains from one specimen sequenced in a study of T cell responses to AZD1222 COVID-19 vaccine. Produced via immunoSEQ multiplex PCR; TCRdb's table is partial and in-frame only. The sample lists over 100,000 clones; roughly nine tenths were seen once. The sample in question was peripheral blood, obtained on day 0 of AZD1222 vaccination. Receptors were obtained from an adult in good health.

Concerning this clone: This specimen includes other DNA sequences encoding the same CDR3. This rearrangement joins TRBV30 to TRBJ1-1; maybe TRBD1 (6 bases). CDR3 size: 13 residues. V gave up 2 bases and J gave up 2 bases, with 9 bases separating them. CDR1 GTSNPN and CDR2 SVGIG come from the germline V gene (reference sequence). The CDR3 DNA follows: TGTGCCTGGAGTCCACAGGGAAACACTGAAGCTTTCTTT. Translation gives CAWSPQGNTEAFF.

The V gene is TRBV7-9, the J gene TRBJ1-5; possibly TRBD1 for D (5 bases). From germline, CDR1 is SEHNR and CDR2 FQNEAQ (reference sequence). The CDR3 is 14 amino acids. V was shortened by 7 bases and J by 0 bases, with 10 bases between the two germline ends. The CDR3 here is CASTAGYSNQPQHF. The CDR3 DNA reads TGTGCCAGCACCGCAGGGTATAGCAATCAGCCCCAGCATTTT.

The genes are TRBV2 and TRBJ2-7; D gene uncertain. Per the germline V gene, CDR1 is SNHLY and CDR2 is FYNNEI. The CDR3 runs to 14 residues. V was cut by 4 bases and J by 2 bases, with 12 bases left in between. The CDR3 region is CASSGPWVAYEQYF. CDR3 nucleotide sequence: TGTGCCAGCAGTGGCCCTTGGGTAGCCTACGAGCAGTACTTC.

CDR3 loop: CASRPLSADRGEKLFF. In DNA form, the CDR3 reads TGTGCCAGCAGGCCACTTTCTGCGGACAGGGGTGAAAAACTGTTTTTT. This rearrangement joins TRBV27 to TRBJ1-4, with 9 nucleotides matching TRBD1. The CDR3 runs to 16 residues. V lost 6 bases and J lost 7; bases outside the gene matches: 12. Per germline, CDR1 MNHEY and CDR2 SMNVEV (reference sequence).

In nucleotides, the CDR3 is TGTGCCAGCAGGAGGAGGAGTGAAAAACTGTTTTTT. Translation: CASRRRSEKLFF. The V and J genes are TRBV6-5 and TRBJ1-4; D is undetermined. CDR3 length: 12 amino acids. Trimming pared 6 bases from V and 7 bases from J, leaving 9 bases between. From germline, CDR1 is MNHEY and CDR2 SVGAGI.

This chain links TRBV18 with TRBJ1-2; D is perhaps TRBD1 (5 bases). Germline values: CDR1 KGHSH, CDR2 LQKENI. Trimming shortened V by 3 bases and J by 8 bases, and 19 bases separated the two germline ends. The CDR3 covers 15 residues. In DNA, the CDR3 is TGTGCCAGCTCACCCTCGACAGCCAACCTTGGAGGCTACACCTTC. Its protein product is CASSPSTANLGGYTF.

CDR3 protein: CASSGQDTEAFF. In DNA, the CDR3 is TGTGCCAGCAGTGGGCAGGACACTGAAGCTTTCTTT. The rearrangement uses TRBV2 and TRBJ1-1; D remains ambiguous. Germline V lookup: CDR1 SNHLY, CDR2 FYNNEI. This CDR3 comprises 12 residues. V was pared by 4 bases and J by 3 bases, with 6 bases between.

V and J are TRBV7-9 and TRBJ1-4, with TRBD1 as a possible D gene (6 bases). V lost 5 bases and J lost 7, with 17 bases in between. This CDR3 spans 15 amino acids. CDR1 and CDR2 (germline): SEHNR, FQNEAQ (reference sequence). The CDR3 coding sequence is TGTGCCAGCAGCCCCTCAAGGGGGGAGGGTGAAAAACTGTTTTTT. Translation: CASSPSRGEGEKLFF.

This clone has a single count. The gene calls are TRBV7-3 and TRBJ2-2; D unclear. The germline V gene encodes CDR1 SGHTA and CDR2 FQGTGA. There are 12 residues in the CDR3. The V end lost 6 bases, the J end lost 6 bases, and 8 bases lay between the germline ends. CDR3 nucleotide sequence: TGTGCCAGCAGTTCCACCCCCGGGGAGCTGTTTTTT. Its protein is CASSSTPGELFF.